The rows below give T cell receptor beta chains drawn from one sample of a study of T cells in localized non-small cell lung cancer. The assay was immunoSEQ multiplex PCR, and TCRdb's table has in-frame clones only and misses some. The table lists fewer than 35,000 clones, roughly nine tenths of them singletons. Source: PBMCs, taken before any cancer treatment. The receptor source for this set is a man aged 40 to 75 with stage II lung adenocarcinoma. The CDR3 runs from the conserved cysteine through the conserved F or W. Fields, in order: V gene, J gene, D gene, clone size, CDR3 protein, CDR3 DNA. The D gene is left open where the match is weak. For some rows the clone size is stated as once, few or many, or as a class when expanded; others skip it.

V gene: TRBV25-1; J gene: TRBJ2-2; D gene: .; clone size: once; CDR3 protein: CASSPGAGELFF; CDR3 DNA: TGTGCCAGCAGTCCGGGAGCCGGGGAGCTGTTTTTT
V gene: TRBV2; J gene: TRBJ2-2; D gene: TRBD2; clone size: .; CDR3 protein: CASRIGGLAGGNTGELFF; CDR3 DNA: TGTGCCAGCAGGATAGGTGGACTAGCGGGAGGAAACACCGGGGAGCTGTTTTTT
V gene: TRBV2; J gene: TRBJ2-3; D gene: .; clone size: .; CDR3 protein: CASMPGTTDTQYF; CDR3 DNA: TGTGCCAGCATGCCGGGAACCACAGATACGCAGTATTTT
V gene: TRBV5-6; J gene: TRBJ2-1; D gene: TRBD2; clone size: .; CDR3 protein: CASSPPEREGRSAYNEQFF; CDR3 DNA: TGTGCCAGCAGCCCCCCCGAGCGGGAGGGCCGGAGTGCCTACAATGAGCAGTTCTTC
V gene: TRBV27; J gene: TRBJ1-4; D gene: .; clone size: once; CDR3 protein: CASSLYAGVGLSDEKLFF; CDR3 DNA: TGTGCCAGCAGTTTATATGCAGGGGTAGGGTTGAGCGATGAAAAACTGTTTTTT
V gene: TRBV5-1; J gene: TRBJ2-5; D gene: TRBD2; clone size: .; CDR3 protein: CASTQAGAVPETQYF; CDR3 DNA: TGCGCCAGCACCCAAGCGGGAGCGGTCCCGGAGACCCAGTACTTC
V gene: TRBV6-5; J gene: TRBJ1-2; D gene: TRBD1; clone size: once; CDR3 protein: CASTRTGGIDYGYTF; CDR3 DNA: TGTGCCAGCACCAGGACAGGAGGCATTGACTATGGCTACACCTTC
V gene: TRBV5-1; J gene: TRBJ1-1; D gene: .; clone size: .; CDR3 protein: CASSPTFGTEAFF; CDR3 DNA: TGCGCCAGCAGCCCCACGTTCGGCACTGAAGCTTTCTTT
V gene: TRBV7-3; J gene: TRBJ2-3; D gene: .; clone size: .; CDR3 protein: CASSLLGSTQYF; CDR3 DNA: TGTGCCAGCAGCTTATTAGGTTCGACGCAGTATTTT
V gene: TRBV14; J gene: TRBJ2-5; D gene: TRBD2; clone size: .; CDR3 protein: CASSEKGLAQETQYF; CDR3 DNA: TGTGCCAGCAGCGAGAAGGGACTAGCCCAAGAGACCCAGTACTTC
V gene: TRBV5-1; J gene: TRBJ2-1; D gene: TRBD2; clone size: .; CDR3 protein: CASSWGLAGGSSYNEQFF; CDR3 DNA: TGCGCCAGCAGCTGGGGACTAGCGGGAGGGAGCTCCTACAATGAGCAGTTCTTC
V gene: TRBV28; J gene: TRBJ2-1; D gene: TRBD1; clone size: .; CDR3 protein: CASSPLGTGRHNEQFF; CDR3 DNA: TGTGCCAGCAGTCCCTTGGGGACAGGGAGGCACAATGAGCAGTTCTTC
V gene: TRBV19; J gene: TRBJ2-5; D gene: TRBD1; clone size: .; CDR3 protein: CASSITGAGSETQYF; CDR3 DNA: TGTGCCAGTAGTATTACAGGGGCAGGGTCAGAGACCCAGTACTTC
V gene: TRBV27; J gene: TRBJ2-5; D gene: TRBD2; clone size: .; CDR3 protein: CASSLSVPGLAGGTQETQYF; CDR3 DNA: TGTGCCAGCAGTTTATCGGTCCCGGGACTAGCGGGAGGTACACAAGAGACCCAGTACTTC
V gene: TRBV27; J gene: TRBJ2-5; D gene: .; clone size: .; CDR3 protein: CASKSQRYQETQYF; CDR3 DNA: TGTGCCAGCAAATCCCAGAGATACCAAGAGACCCAGTACTTC
V gene: TRBV7-6; J gene: TRBJ2-2; D gene: TRBD2; clone size: .; CDR3 protein: CASSYRVGAGADVGELFF; CDR3 DNA: TGTGCCAGCAGCTACCGCGTTGGTGCGGGAGCGGATGTCGGGGAGCTGTTTTTT
V gene: TRBV27; J gene: TRBJ2-1; D gene: .; clone size: .; CDR3 protein: CASSFPEQFF; CDR3 DNA: TGTGCCAGCAGTTTCCCTGAGCAGTTCTTC